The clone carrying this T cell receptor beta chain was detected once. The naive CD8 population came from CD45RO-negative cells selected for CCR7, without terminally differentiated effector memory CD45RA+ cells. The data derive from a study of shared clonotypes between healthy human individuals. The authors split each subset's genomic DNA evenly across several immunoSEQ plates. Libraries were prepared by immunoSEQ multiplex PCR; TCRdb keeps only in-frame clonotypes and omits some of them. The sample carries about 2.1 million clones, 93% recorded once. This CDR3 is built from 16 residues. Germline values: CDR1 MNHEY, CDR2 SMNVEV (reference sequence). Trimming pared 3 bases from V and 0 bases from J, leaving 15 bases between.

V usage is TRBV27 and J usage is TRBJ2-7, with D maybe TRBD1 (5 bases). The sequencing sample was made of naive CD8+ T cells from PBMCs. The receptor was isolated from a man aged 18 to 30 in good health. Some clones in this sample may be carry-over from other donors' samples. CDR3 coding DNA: TGTGCCAGCAGTTTTACTGGGGCCCCTAGCTCCTACGAGCAGTACTTC. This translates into CASSFTGAPSSYEQYF.